A selection of T cell receptor beta chains follows, all from one sample in a study of T cells in Graves' hyperthyroidism and ophthalmopathy. TCRdb passed the multiplex PCR reads through MiXCR, listing each CDR3 protein once. The sample shows roughly 400,000 distinct CDR3 sequences, 25% of them seen only once. The sample was blood. The origin of the receptors is a man aged 50-59 years with Graves' hyperthyroidism. CDR3s include the opening cysteine and the closing phenylalanine or tryptophan. D genes are given only for firm matches. Expanded clones are given a class, and other clones once, few, many or no size at all.

V	size	D	J	DNA	CDR3
TRBV5-6	few	.	TRBJ1-2	TGTGCCAGCAGCTTGGGCGCTCTAAACTATGGCTACACCTTC	CASSLGALNYGYTF
TRBV27	.	.	TRBJ1-5	TGTGCCAGCAGTCCCGCCGCGAGGGGCTTTGGCAATCAGCCCCAGCATTTT	CASSPAARGFGNQPQHF
TRBV20-1	.	TRBD1	TRBJ1-1	TGCAGTGCTAATGGCAACAGGGGGGAGGTTGAAGCTTTCTTT	CSANGNRGEVEAFF
TRBV12-3/TRBV12-4	many	TRBD1	TRBJ2-1	TGTGCCAGCAGTTCTTGGACAGGTGGGGTCAGGGTGAATGAGCAGTTCTTC	CASSSWTGGVRVNEQFF
TRBV7-3	.	TRBD2	TRBJ2-2	TGTGCCAGCAGCTTAACGGGGAGGGACACCGGGGAGCTGTTTTTT	CASSLTGRDTGELFF
TRBV18	.	TRBD1	TRBJ1-4	TGTGCCAGCTCACCATCAGGGACAGGAAATGAAAAACTGTTTTTT	CASSPSGTGNEKLFF
TRBV7-2	.	.	TRBJ1-1	TGTGCCAGCAGCCCGGGCCCCTGGGAGACTGAAGCTTTCTTT	CASSPGPWETEAFF
TRBV29-1	.	TRBD2	TRBJ2-7	TGCAGCGTTGTTCGGCTAGCGGGAGGCGAGCAGTACTTC	CSVVRLAGGEQYF
TRBV19	few	.	TRBJ2-2	TGTGCCAGTAGTATAGGCCTGAACACCGGGGAGCTGTTTTTT	CASSIGLNTGELFF
TRBV11-2	many	TRBD1	TRBJ2-5	TGTGCCAGCAGCTTGGGGACAGGGAAAGAGACCCAGTACTTC	CASSLGTGKETQYF
TRBV11-3	many	TRBD1	TRBJ1-1	TGTGCCAGCAGCTTTGGACAGGCCACTGAAGCTTTCTTT	CASSFGQATEAFF
TRBV5-1	few	TRBD2	TRBJ2-7	TGCGCCAGCAGCTTCGCTAGCGGGAGTGTAAGCGAGCAGTACTTC	CASSFASGSVSEQYF
TRBV7-2	many	.	TRBJ2-1	TGTGCCAGCAGATTAGACCAGGGGTCCTACAATGAGCAGTTCTTC	CASRLDQGSYNEQFF
TRBV19	few	.	TRBJ1-5	TGTGCCAGTAGCGGCGGACATAGCAATCAGCCCCAGCATTTT	CASSGGHSNQPQHF
TRBV4-2	.	.	TRBJ2-7	TGTGCCAGCAGCCAAGCCTGGGGGGAGAGCTCCTACGAGCAGTACTTC	CASSQAWGESSYEQYF
TRBV24-1	few	TRBD1	TRBJ1-5	TGTGCCACCAGTGACACGACAGGGGTCGGCAATCAGCCCCAGCATTTT	CATSDTTGVGNQPQHF
TRBV28	.	.	TRBJ2-7	TGTGCCAGCAGTTTGGATAGCCACGAGCAGTACTTC	CASSLDSHEQYF
TRBV20-1	.	TRBD1	TRBJ1-1	TGCAGTGCTAAGGGACAGGGAGGGGCGCGCACTGAAGCTTTCTTT	CSAKGQGGARTEAFF
TRBV13	few	TRBD1	TRBJ2-7	TGTGCCAGCAGCGTGACAGGGAACGAGCAGTACTTC	CASSVTGNEQYF
TRBV10-3	.	TRBD2	TRBJ2-1	TGTGCCATCAGCCCCGCTGGACTAGCGGGAGGGCAAGGCAATGAGCAGTTCTTC	CAISPAGLAGGQGNEQFF
TRBV11-2	few	.	TRBJ2-5	TGTGCCAGCAGCTTAGATCCCCCAAGCGGGTTCCAAGAGACCCAGTACTTC	CASSLDPPSGFQETQYF
TRBV6-1	.	.	TRBJ2-7	TGTGCCACCGGGACGGTCTACGAGCAGTACTTC	CATGTVYEQYF
TRBV28	few	.	TRBJ1-1	TGTGCCAGCGGGGTTCCCGCTGAAGCTTTCTTT	CASGVPAEAFF
TRBV18	many	TRBD2	TRBJ2-1	TGTGCCAGCTCACCACCCGCTAGCGGTAATGAGCAGTTCTTC	CASSPPASGNEQFF
TRBV27	few	.	TRBJ2-3	TGTGCCAGCAGTCCCGACCGGACACTTAGCACAGATACGCAGTATTTT	CASSPDRTLSTDTQYF
TRBV19	few	.	TRBJ1-1	TGTGCCAGTAGGAGCGGGACGGCCCACGGTGAAGCTTTCTTT	CASRSGTAHGEAFF
TRBV7-2	few	.	TRBJ2-3	TGTGCCAGCAGGCTCTCTCCCCATAGCACAGATACGCAGTATTTT	CASRLSPHSTDTQYF
TRBV20-1	few	.	TRBJ1-1	TGCAGTGCTCGAACAGGGATTGCTGGTGAAGCTTTCTTT	CSARTGIAGEAFF
TRBV7-2	many	.	TRBJ2-7	TGTGCCAGCAGCCAAACAGATTACGAGCAGTACTTC	CASSQTDYEQYF
TRBV12-3/TRBV12-4	few	TRBD1	TRBJ2-5	TGTGCCAGCAGTTGGGGACAGGCACAGTACTTC	CASSWGQAQYF
TRBV28	.	.	TRBJ2-1	TGTGCCAGCAGTTTAACTGGGTCTAATGAGCAGTTCTTC	CASSLTGSNEQFF
TRBV12-3/TRBV12-4	.	TRBD2	TRBJ2-5	TGTGCCAGCACTCTAGGGGGACTAGCGGGAAGGGAGACCCAGTACTTC	CASTLGGLAGRETQYF
TRBV27	many	.	TRBJ2-7	TGTGCCAGCAGTTTAGTGCCGACCTACGAGCAGTACTTC	CASSLVPTYEQYF
TRBV28	.	.	TRBJ2-7	TGTGCCAGCAGTTTATCAGGGTGGTTCGAGCAGTACTTC	CASSLSGWFEQYF
TRBV5-1	.	.	TRBJ1-5	TGCGCCAGCAGCAAAACAGGGTCCGGCAATCAGCCCCAGCATTTT	CASSKTGSGNQPQHF
TRBV24-1	few	.	TRBJ2-1	TGTGCCACCAGTGATTTAGATGGGGTTTCCTACAATGAGCAGTTCTTC	CATSDLDGVSYNEQFF
TRBV28	many	.	TRBJ2-7	TGTGCCAGCAGCGAGGTAGCGGTCTACGAGCAGTACTTC	CASSEVAVYEQYF
TRBV2	few	TRBD2	TRBJ2-7	TGTGCCAGCAGTGAAAGGACTAGCGCAGACTACGAGCAGTACTTC	CASSERTSADYEQYF
TRBV7-7	.	.	TRBJ2-1	TGTGCTAGCAGCTTAGCACCTAGCAGCAATGAGCAGTTCTTC	CASSLAPSSNEQFF
TRBV20-1	.	.	TRBJ1-4	TGCAGTGTGGGAGGAGGGGCAACTAATGAAAAACTGTTTTTT	CSVGGGATNEKLFF
TRBV29-1	few	.	TRBJ1-1	TGCAGCGTTGTAATGGGATCCACTGAAGCTTTCTTT	CSVVMGSTEAFF
TRBV12-3/TRBV12-4	many	.	TRBJ2-1	TGTGCCAGCCAGGGGGGTTCATATGAGCAGTTCTTC	CASQGGSYEQFF
TRBV20-1	many	TRBD1	TRBJ2-5	TGCAGTGCTAGAGCCTTGGGACAGGGGGGAGAGACCCAGTACTTC	CSARALGQGGETQYF
TRBV20-1	few	.	TRBJ2-4	TGCAGTGCTAGAGATAGGCGGGTTTCAAACATTCAGTACTTC	CSARDRRVSNIQYF
TRBV3-1	many	.	TRBJ1-6	TGTGCCAGCAGCCAAGCCCAAGGGGCAAATAATTCACCCCTCCACTTT	CASSQAQGANNSPLHF
TRBV6-5	few	.	TRBJ1-5	TGTGCCAGCAGTTACAGTAGGGTGTTGGATCAGCCCCAGCATTTT	CASSYSRVLDQPQHF
TRBV7-3	few	TRBD2	TRBJ2-1	TGTGCCAGCAGCTTATTCCCTAGCGGGAAGAGCAGTGAGCAGTTCTTC	CASSLFPSGKSSEQFF
TRBV20-1	.	TRBD2	TRBJ2-7	TGCAGTACTAATAGTCTAGCGGGGGGGTCCTACGAGCAGTACTTC	CSTNSLAGGSYEQYF